The 24 T cell receptor beta chains given below trace back to one sample, sequenced in a study of shared clonotypes between healthy human individuals. The data were produced by immunoSEQ multiplex PCR, yet TCRdb's version contains in-frame clones alone and is incomplete. In the table there are approximately 530,000 clones, about 96% of which are singletons. Sequenced material: naive CD4+ T cells sorted from blood. Subset: CD45RA+ positively selected. These TCRs come from a woman aged 25-40 years in good health.

The rearrangement joins TRBV2 to TRBJ2-7; 7 nucleotides align to TRBD2. CDR3 length: 14 amino acids. CDR1 and CDR2 (germline): SNHLY, FYNNEI. Trimming removed 8 bases from V and 6 bases from J; junction bases left unmatched: 13. The CDR3 loop reads CASGRRGERGEQYF. CDR3 coding DNA: TGTGCCAGCGGACGACGGGGGGAAAGGGGCGAGCAGTACTTC.

The chain is built from TRBV6-5 and TRBJ2-5, with D tentatively TRBD2 (5 bases). V lost 4 bases and J 4 bases, leaving 13 bases between the germline ends. Germline values: CDR1 MNHEY, CDR2 SVGAGI. The CDR3 extends over 14 amino acids. The DNA of the CDR3 is TGTGCCAGCAGTTTCGGGAACCCCCCAGAGACCCAGTACTTC. Its translation: CASSFGNPPETQYF.

This chain connects TRBV27 to TRBJ2-2, with a possible D match to TRBD2 (6 bases). The V gene lost 3 bases and the J gene lost 6 bases, with 17 bases spanning the gap. Germline loops: CDR1 MNHEY, CDR2 SMNVEV (reference sequence). This CDR3 comprises 16 residues. CDR3 region: CASSFGSSVGSGELFF. The CDR3, as DNA: TGTGCCAGCAGTTTCGGATCTAGCGTTGGTTCCGGGGAGCTGTTTTTT.

The gene calls are TRBV7-9 and TRBJ1-1; TRBD1 is a possible D gene (5 bases). The length of the CDR3 is 15 residues. CDR1 is SEHNR and CDR2 is FQNEAQ in the germline V gene (reference sequence). V dropped 5 bases and J dropped 0 bases, with 13 bases sitting between them. CDR3 nucleotides: TGTGCCAGCAGCGATATAGGACAACTGAACACTGAAGCTTTCTTT. The encoded protein is CASSDIGQLNTEAFF. The entire variable domain, with the rest obtained from reference TRBV7-9 and TRBJ1-1, is as follows: DTGVSQNPRHKITKRGQNVTFRCDPISEHNRLYWYRQTLGQGPEFLTYFQNEAQLEKSRLLSDRFSAERPKGSFSTLEIQRTEQGDSAMYLCASSDIGQLNTEAFFGQGTRLTVV.

The gene calls are TRBV6-1 and TRBJ1-1, with D unresolved. The CDR3 sequence is 14 residues long. Germline V gene lookup returns CDR1 MNHNS and CDR2 SASEGT. Trimming left V 1 base short and J 5 bases short, with 11 bases between. The CDR3 DNA is TGTGCCAGCAGTGAAGTGGAGGTATTGACTGAAGCTTTCTTT. It is translated as CASSEVEVLTEAFF.

On this clone itself: Additional DNA sequences in this sample encode the identical CDR3. The genes are TRBV28 and TRBJ1-2; TRBD1 agrees at 7 bases. J gave up 3 bases and V 2 bases, and 0 bases lay outside the gene matches. The CDR3 runs 13 residues. Germline lookup yields CDR1 MDHEN and CDR2 SYDVKM. CDR3 coding DNA: TGTGCCAGCAGTTTAGGGACAGACTATGGCTACACCTTC. This gives the protein CASSLGTDYGYTF.

This clone was seen only once. V is TRBV28 and J is TRBJ2-2, with D possibly matching TRBD2 (6 bases). Germline V gene sequence: CDR1 MDHEN, CDR2 SYDVKM. The CDR3 has 15 amino acids. V lost 10 bases and J 0 bases, leaving 15 bases between the germline ends. CDR3 coding DNA: TGTGCCACCAAGTGGTCGGGGGCGAACACCGGGGAGCTGTTTTTT. This sequence encodes CATKWSGANTGELFF.

The V gene is TRBV27, the J gene TRBJ2-7; D not resolved. The CDR3 runs to 15 residues. V lost 5 bases and J 1 base, leaving 15 bases between the germline ends. CDR1 and CDR2 from the germline V gene are MNHEY and SMNVEV (reference sequence). The DNA of the CDR3 is TGTGCCAGCAGTCGGAGCTTCCTGAATTCCTACGAGCAGTACTTC. Protein: CASSRSFLNSYEQYF.

The V gene is TRBV5-1, the J gene TRBJ2-7, with 7 bases matching TRBD2. Germline CDR1 is SGHRS and CDR2 is YFSETQ. V shed 5 bases and J 4 bases; nucleotides not matched to a gene: 12. The CDR3 runs 15 residues. The CDR3 is CASSRSSGMGYEQYF. The CDR3 DNA reads TGCGCCAGCAGTCGCTCTAGCGGAATGGGTTACGAGCAGTACTTC. The full variable domain, in which reference TRBV5-1 and TRBJ2-7 provide the parts outside the CDR3, is KAGVTQTPRYLIKTRGQQVTLSCSPISGHRSVSWYQQTPGQGLQFLFEYFSETQRNKGNFPGRFSGRQFSNSRSEMNVSTLELGDSALYLCASSRSSGMGYEQYFGPGTRLTVT.

The chain combines TRBV10-3 with TRBJ2-5; D unresolved. This CDR3 has 14 amino acids. In germline, CDR1 is ENHRY, CDR2 SYGVKD. The V gene lost 4 bases and the J gene lost 0 bases, with 9 bases spanning the gap. The CDR3 coding sequence is TGTGCCATCAGTGTTCGGGCAGACCAAGAGACCCAGTACTTC. Translation gives CAISVRADQETQYF.

The V and J genes are TRBV9 and TRBJ2-7; D could derive from TRBD1 or TRBD2 (5 bases each). V was clipped by 0 bases and J by 0 bases, with 16 bases between them. Germline V gives CDR1 SGDLS, CDR2 YYNGEE. The CDR3 runs 17 residues. CDR3 nucleotide sequence: TGTGCCAGCAGCGTAGCTGGGACCGACAGCTTCTCCTACGAGCAGTACTTC. Amino acid sequence: CASSVAGTDSFSYEQYF.

The chain uses TRBV5-4 and TRBJ2-2; 11 bases map to TRBD2. Per germline, CDR1 SGHNT and CDR2 YYREEE (reference sequence). The J segment lost 7 bases and the V segment lost 10 bases, leaving 3 bases of the junction unmatched. The CDR3 sequence is 12 residues long. CDR3 sequence reads: CALTSGGGELFF. The CDR3 coding sequence is TGTGCCCTTACTAGCGGGGGCGGGGAGCTGTTTTTT.

This rearrangement joins TRBV5-1 to TRBJ1-4, with 8 nucleotides matching TRBD1. Germline trimming cut 2 bases from V and 6 bases from J; bases unmatched to any gene: 3. The CDR3 runs 14 residues. Germline V gene lookup returns CDR1 SGHRS and CDR2 YFSETQ. In nucleotides, the CDR3 is TGCGCCAGCAGCTTTACGACAGGGGATGAAAAACTGTTTTTT. It specifies CASSFTTGDEKLFF.

This sequence joins TRBV19 and TRBJ1-4, with D possibly TRBD1 on 5 matching bases. The germline V gene has CDR1 LNHDA and CDR2 SQIVND (reference sequence). V dropped 2 bases and J dropped 7 bases, with 8 bases sitting between them. The CDR3 is made up of 13 amino acids. CDR3 residues: CASSIKRGEKLFF. The CDR3 nucleotides are TGTGCCAGTAGTATAAAGAGGGGTGAAAAACTGTTTTTT. Based on the CDR3 plus reference TRBV19 and TRBJ1-4, the full variable domain is DGGITQSPKYLFRKEGQNVTLSCEQNLNHDAMYWYRQDPGQGLRLIYYSQIVNDFQKGDIAEGYSVSREKKESFPLTVTSAQKNPTAFYLCASSIKRGEKLFFGSGTQLSVL.

The chain has TRBV25-1 and TRBJ1-2; D is unresolved. V lost 0 bases, J lost 6 bases, and 11 bases lay in between. The CDR3 is 14 residues long. The V gene's germline CDR1 is MGHDK and CDR2 SYGVNS. The CDR3 protein is CASSEYPRIHGYTF. For the CDR3, the DNA is TGTGCCAGCAGTGAATACCCACGGATCCATGGCTACACCTTC.

This clone was detected once. V gene TRBV4-2 combines with J gene TRBJ2-3; 11 bases map to TRBD2. This CDR3 comprises 17 residues. The J segment lost 6 bases and the V segment lost 3 bases, leaving 11 bases of the junction unmatched. Germline CDR1 LGHNA, CDR2 YNFKEQ. The CDR3 spells CASSQEIAGGRRDTQYF. CDR3 coding DNA: TGTGCCAGCAGCCAGGAAATAGCGGGAGGGCGGCGTGATACGCAGTATTTT.

The chain has TRBV7-9 and TRBJ2-6; unclear D gene. V was clipped by 3 bases and J by 1 base, with 7 bases between them. Germline V gives CDR1 SEHNR, CDR2 FQNEAQ (reference sequence). This CDR3 has 15 amino acids. As DNA, the CDR3 is TGTGCCAGCAGCTTTACGTATTCTGGGGCCAACGTCCTGACTTTC. Its translation: CASSFTYSGANVLTF.

The CDR3 sequence is CASSWTGNTEAFF. The CDR3 DNA is TGTGCCAGCAGCTGGACAGGGAACACTGAAGCTTTCTTT. The chain employs TRBV28 and TRBJ1-1; 7 bases are shared with TRBD1. J lost 1 base, V lost 6 bases, and 2 bases had no gene match. CDR3 size: 13 residues. CDR1 and CDR2 from the germline V gene are MDHEN and SYDVKM. Full variable domain (outside the CDR3, taken from reference TRBV28 and TRBJ1-1): DVKVTQSSRYLVKRTGEKVFLECVQDMDHENMFWYRQDPGLGLRLIYFSYDVKMKEKGDIPEGYSVSREKKERFSLILESASTNQTSMYLCASSWTGNTEAFFGQGTRLTVV.

V gene TRBV28 combines with J gene TRBJ1-5; D gene ambiguous. The CDR3 covers 15 residues. Trimming removed 8 bases from V and 4 bases from J, with 18 bases in between. Germline CDR1 is MDHEN and CDR2 is SYDVKM. CDR3 DNA: TGTGCCAGCCTAGGGCAGCGGTCCCCAAATCAGCCCCAGCATTTT. This encodes CASLGQRSPNQPQHF.

In DNA form, the CDR3 reads TGTGCCAGCAGTGAAAGCGGGACAGGCATTAACTATGGCTACACCTTC. Amino acid sequence: CASSESGTGINYGYTF. The chain links TRBV6-1 to TRBJ1-2, with 8 bases fitting TRBD1. Germline V lookup: CDR1 MNHNS, CDR2 SASEGT. The CDR3 contains 16 residues. Trimming cost V 2 bases and J 1 base; bases outside gene matches: 6.

The chain carries TRBV7-2 and TRBJ2-7, with D possibly being TRBD2 (5 bases). V was cut by 0 bases and J by 5 bases, with 20 bases left in between. The germline V gene encodes CDR1 SGHTA and CDR2 FQGNSA. The CDR3 spans 17 residues. CDR3: CASSLAAGEAVNNEQYF. In DNA, the CDR3 is TGTGCCAGCAGCTTAGCGGCCGGGGAAGCGGTGAACAACGAGCAGTACTTC.

The chain employs TRBV18 and TRBJ2-7, with D possibly TRBD1 on 7 matching bases. Deletions cut 3 bases from V and 4 bases from J, with 19 bases between. The CDR3 contains 16 residues. Germline loops: CDR1 KGHSH, CDR2 LQKENI. For the CDR3, the DNA is TGTGCCAGCTCACCTGGCAGGGCCCCAGGGGGGTACGAGCAGTACTTC. Amino acid sequence: CASSPGRAPGGYEQYF.

The chain joins TRBV5-5 to TRBJ2-7, with D possibly being TRBD2 (5 bases). Germline-derived CDR1 and CDR2 are SGHKS and YYEKEE (reference sequence). Trimming stripped 3 bases from V and 0 bases from J, with 16 bases between. The CDR3 is made up of 16 amino acids. The CDR3 DNA reads as TGTGCCAGCAGCTGGGCAGGAGGAAAAAGCTCCTACGAGCAGTACTTC. This gives the protein CASSWAGGKSSYEQYF. The full variable domain, completed using reference TRBV5-5 and TRBJ2-7, is DAGVTQSPTHLIKTRGQQVTLRCSPISGHKSVSWYQQVLGQGPQFIFQYYEKEERGRGNFPDRFSARQFPNYSSELNVNALLLGDSALYLCASSWAGGKSSYEQYFGPGTRLTVT.

The V call is TRBV2, the J call TRBJ2-1; 7 positions agree with TRBD1. Germline V gives CDR1 SNHLY, CDR2 FYNNEI. V was pared by 8 bases and J by 5 bases, with 12 bases of the junction left unmatched. CDR3 size: 15 residues. The CDR3 reads CASHFNRGADNEQFF. The CDR3 DNA reads TGTGCCAGCCATTTTAACAGGGGCGCGGACAATGAGCAGTTCTTC.